These T cell receptor beta chains were read from a single sample in a study of cytomegalovirus exposure and HLA in healthy donors. The protocol was immunoSEQ multiplex PCR, while the TCRdb copy is restricted to in-frame clones and leaves out a portion. The data show 90,000 to 140,000 clones, 69% seen once. Sequencing input: PBMCs. The receptors were gathered from a man younger than 45 in good health and CMV-seronegative. Both conserved end residues are part of each CDR3. The D gene is left open where the match is weak.

CDR3: CSVAGGSSDEQYF
D: -
J: TRBJ2-7
V: TRBV29-1

CDR3: CASSEVDGYTF
D: -
J: TRBJ1-2
V: TRBV25-1

CDR3: CASSQSRGGSRDTQYF
D: TRBD2
J: TRBJ2-3
V: TRBV4-3

CDR3: CASSVGQGAYEQYF
D: TRBD1
J: TRBJ2-7
V: TRBV9

CDR3: CASSAGTTSTDTQYF
D: TRBD2
J: TRBJ2-3
V: TRBV4-1

CDR3: CASTRNGGPTDTQYF
D: -
J: TRBJ2-3
V: TRBV2

CDR3: CASSLAGGGGSAPFF
D: -
J: TRBJ2-1
V: TRBV7-2

CDR3: CASSSGLYTGELFF
D: -
J: TRBJ2-2
V: TRBV7-2

CDR3: CASSTQGRVTYEQYF
D: -
J: TRBJ2-7
V: TRBV19

CDR3: CASSLSDRGIGTEAFF
D: TRBD1
J: TRBJ1-1
V: TRBV5-4

CDR3: CASNPGRELVNYGYTF
D: -
J: TRBJ1-2
V: TRBV19

CDR3: CASSPRTPGDGELFF
D: -
J: TRBJ2-2
V: TRBV18

CDR3: CSVENEQGGYTF
D: -
J: TRBJ1-2
V: TRBV29-1

CDR3: CASSEAGGFETQYF
D: TRBD2
J: TRBJ2-5
V: TRBV28

CDR3: CASSVIGGGEKLFF
D: -
J: TRBJ1-4
V: TRBV19

CDR3: CAIRASGTDNEKLFF
D: TRBD1
J: TRBJ1-4
V: TRBV10-3

CDR3: CASSPRQGEKLFF
D: TRBD1
J: TRBJ1-4
V: TRBV4-2

CDR3: CASSPRGGGLNTGELFF
D: -
J: TRBJ2-2
V: TRBV7-2

CDR3: CASSLSGGTVVLTNYGYTF
D: TRBD1
J: TRBJ1-2
V: TRBV7-7

CDR3: CASSQATREETQYF
D: -
J: TRBJ2-5
V: TRBV11-2

CDR3: CAISDGQGDISGNTIYF
D: TRBD1
J: TRBJ1-3
V: TRBV10-3

CDR3: CASSPFGSGAYNEQFF
D: TRBD2
J: TRBJ2-1
V: TRBV7-3

CDR3: CASSRSMPRDRRTLTNYGYTF
D: TRBD1
J: TRBJ1-2
V: TRBV19

CDR3: CAWALADPTYNEQFF
D: TRBD2
J: TRBJ2-1
V: TRBV30

CDR3: CASSPGTLGDTQYF
D: -
J: TRBJ2-3
V: TRBV11-3

CDR3: CASSQGDRAQETQYF
D: TRBD1
J: TRBJ2-5
V: TRBV4-2

CDR3: CATSRSTGKLFF
D: -
J: TRBJ1-4
V: TRBV15

CDR3: CASSLRAGNYEQYF
D: -
J: TRBJ2-7
V: TRBV7-9

CDR3: CASRRKGTGNTGELFF
D: TRBD1
J: TRBJ2-2
V: TRBV19

CDR3: CSSSLETGILSGANVLTF
D: TRBD1
J: TRBJ2-6
V: TRBV7-9

CDR3: CASSTLAGGPPFF
D: TRBD2
J: TRBJ2-1
V: TRBV7-2

CDR3: CASSADSAYNSPLHF
D: -
J: TRBJ1-6
V: TRBV18

CDR3: CASSMGLRNTGELFF
D: -
J: TRBJ2-2
V: TRBV19

CDR3: CASSPADTPNTEAFF
D: -
J: TRBJ1-1
V: TRBV19

CDR3: CASSEDRGDQPQHF
D: TRBD1
J: TRBJ1-5
V: TRBV25-1

CDR3: CASSLSPWQGDEKLFF
D: TRBD1
J: TRBJ1-4
V: TRBV27

CDR3: CASRQEASGANGLTF
D: -
J: TRBJ2-6
V: TRBV6-5

CDR3: CASSYRGGYTF
D: -
J: TRBJ1-2
V: TRBV28

CDR3: CASRARHLNTEAFF
D: -
J: TRBJ1-1
V: TRBV5-4